The 10 T cell receptor beta chains presented below share a single source sample, sequenced in a study of cytomegalovirus exposure and HLA in healthy donors. Amplification used 60 Vbeta primers and 13 Jbeta primers. Assay used: immunoSEQ multiplex PCR; TCRdb lists only in-frame clones, some missing. The profile covers roughly 150,000 clones, with almost 80% appearing a single time and more than 1.3% taken by the ten largest. Sequenced sample: PBMCs. Every receptor here comes from a male donor in good health and CMV-seronegative.

V and J are TRBV7-8 and TRBJ1-2; no clear D. Trimming took off 0 bases at V and 1 base at J, with 15 bases between the two ends. There are 17 residues in the CDR3. The germline V gene encodes CDR1 SGHVS and CDR2 FQNEAQ. The CDR3 is CASSLARFQTYNYGYTF. The DNA of the CDR3 is TGTGCCAGCAGCTTAGCCCGGTTTCAGACATATAACTATGGCTACACCTTC.

The rearrangement links TRBV6-6 to TRBJ1-1; perhaps TRBD1 as D (6 bases). This CDR3 region has 14 residues. Germline CDR1 is MNHNY and CDR2 is SVGAGI (reference sequence). Deletions cut 2 bases from V and 3 bases from J, with 10 bases between. The CDR3 sequence is CASSYREGDTEAFF. The CDR3, as DNA: TGTGCCAGCAGTTACCGGGAGGGGGACACTGAAGCTTTCTTT.

V is TRBV4-1 and J is TRBJ2-1; the match to TRBD2 covers 8 bases. Germline trimming cut 0 bases from V and 1 base from J; bases unmatched to any gene: 2. The CDR3 has 16 residues. The V gene's germline CDR1 is MGHRA and CDR2 YSYEKL. CDR3 sequence: CASSQDPGGSYNEQFF. CDR3 nucleotides: TGCGCCAGCAGCCAAGATCCGGGGGGGTCCTACAATGAGCAGTTCTTC.

The V and J genes are TRBV19 and TRBJ1-1; D is unclear. V lost 7 bases and J lost 7, with 16 bases in between. CDR3 size: 13 residues. Germline lookup yields CDR1 LNHDA and CDR2 SQIVND (reference sequence). CDR3 protein: CASNREGQSEAFF. Here the CDR3 DNA reads TGTGCCAGTAATCGGGAGGGTCAGAGTGAAGCTTTCTTT.

This chain uses TRBV7-2 with TRBJ2-3; 10 nucleotides match TRBD2. Losses at the gene ends were 1 base for V and 3 bases for J; bases not matched to a gene: 7. There are 17 residues in the CDR3. Germline CDR1 and CDR2: SGHTA and FQGNSA. CDR3 DNA: TGTGCCAGCAGCTTAGGAGCGGGAGGGCCAAATACAGATACGCAGTATTTT. Protein product: CASSLGAGGPNTDTQYF. The full variable domain, rest sourced from reference TRBV7-2 and TRBJ2-3, is GAGVSQSPSNKVTEKGKDVELRCDPISGHTALYWYRQSLGQGLEFLIYFQGNSAPDKSGLPSDRFSAERTGGSVSTLTIQRTQQEDSAVYLCASSLGAGGPNTDTQYFGPGTRLTVL.

A few counts support this clone. The chain is built from TRBV30 and TRBJ1-2; D not certain. CDR1 and CDR2 (germline): GTSNPN, SVGIG (reference sequence). CDR3 length equals 12 residues. Trimming stripped 3 bases from V and 3 bases from J, with 8 bases between. The CDR3: CAWSNDYYGYTF. DNA of the CDR3: TGTGCCTGGAGCAATGACTACTATGGCTACACCTTC.

The chain employs TRBV7-2 and TRBJ1-1, with 11 bases fitting TRBD1. Trimming cost V 4 bases and J 4 bases; bases outside gene matches: 2. CDR3 size: 14 residues. Germline V CDR1 and CDR2: SGHTA, FQGNSA. This chain's CDR3 is CASSSGQGATEAFF. In DNA, the CDR3 is TGTGCCAGCAGCTCTGGACAGGGGGCCACTGAAGCTTTCTTT.

This chain connects TRBV28 to TRBJ1-5; D unresolved. The germline gives CDR1 MDHEN, CDR2 SYDVKM. The CDR3 length is 12 residues. V lost 10 bases and J lost 0, with 7 bases in between. The CDR3 DNA sequence: TGTGCCACCACCTATAGCAATCAGCCCCAGCATTTT. Its protein product is CATTYSNQPQHF.

The chain combines TRBV30 with TRBJ2-5; TRBD1 is a possible D gene (6 bases). Trimming took 0 bases from V and 0 from J, leaving 11 bases between them. Germline CDR1 GTSNPN, CDR2 SVGIG (reference sequence). The CDR3 runs 15 residues. The DNA for the CDR3 is TGTGCCTGGAGTGTAGACAGGCGCTACCAAGAGACCCAGTACTTC. This codes for CAWSVDRRYQETQYF.

This sequence joins TRBV19 and TRBJ2-7; 7 nucleotides align to TRBD2. The germline V gene has CDR1 LNHDA and CDR2 SQIVND (reference sequence). The CDR3 length is 12 residues. V gave up 6 bases and J gave up 4 bases; unmatched junction bases: 3. The CDR3 bases are TGTGCCAGTAGCCCTAGCGGATACGAGCAGTACTTC. This sequence encodes CASSPSGYEQYF. Variable domain in full (rest from reference TRBV19 and TRBJ2-7): DGGITQSPKYLFRKEGQNVTLSCEQNLNHDAMYWYRQDPGQGLRLIYYSQIVNDFQKGDIAEGYSVSREKKESFPLTVTSAQKNPTAFYLCASSPSGYEQYFGPGTRLTVT.